This note documents a single T cell receptor (beta chain) sequence. Antigen specificity is unknown. An end of the junction does not agree with germline; a read error may underlie this. The data are from a study of beta chain features in type 1 diabetes. Notes on the study in general: Patients with Type 1 diabetes showed moderately but significantly shorter TCRB CDR3s in all four CD4+ subsets. The similarity of naive, central memory and Treg TCRB repertoires appeared greater among patients than among healthy donors.

CDR3 length equals 12 residues. Germline lookup yields CDR1 SEHNR and CDR2 FQNEAQ (reference sequence). The single heparinised draw taken from each donor contained approximately 120 mL of blood on average. The sequenced template was cDNA made from the entire isolated RNA. The repertoire was sequenced with immunoSEQ multiplex PCR; TCRdb's copy has only in-frame clones and lacks some. This table holds about 370,000 clones, 9.6% found once. The clonotype originates from a man aged 25-40 years with type 1 diabetes. Sequencing was done on a sample of central memory CD4+ T cells from blood. V usage is TRBV7-9 and J usage is TRBJ1-2, with D maybe TRBD1 (6 bases). CDR3 sequence (DNA): TGTGCCAGCAGCGACTCTCGGGGGCCGGTAGCCTTC. It specifies CASSDSRGPVAF. Filled out from reference TRBV7-9 and TRBJ1-2, the complete variable domain reads DTGVSQNPRHKITKRGQNVTFRCDPISEHNRLYWYRQTLGQGPEFLTYFQNEAQLEKSRLLSDRFSAERPKGSFSTLEIQRTEQGDSAMYLCASSDSRGPVAFGSGTRLTVV.